This is a list of T cell receptor delta chains from one sample in a study of gamma-delta chains in newborns, infants, children. TCRdb called clones from the reads again using CATT. The repertoire holds 7,000 to 9,500 delta-chain clones, with roughly 20% as singletons. The sequenced sample was blood. Source of these receptors: a child who was a newborn, infant or young child, either healthy, febrile or measles-vaccinated (not recorded which). Each CDR3 is given with its conserved first and last residue.

V,J,CDR3
TRDV1,TRDJ1,CALGVHSLPTSIWGSYTDKLIF
TRDV1,TRDJ1,CALGVLSGSLGDRTGGSEWATDKLIF
TRDV2,TRDJ1,CACDTVWNDAKLIF
TRDV2,TRDJ1,CACDTLGGGIRGTDKLIF
TRDV2,TRDJ1,CACDTVGTGGYAKLIF
TRDV2,TRDJ3,CACDTEFLLGDTAWDTRQMFF
TRDV2,TRDJ1,CACDTILLGAKYTDKLIF
TRDV2,TRDJ1,CACDVLGDDKLIF
TRDV2,TRDJ1,CACDVLGSRYTDKLIF
TRDV2,TRDJ1,CACDPLVLGDTYFGTDKLIF
TRDV2,TRDJ1,CACDPATGGTAKLYTDKLIF
TRDV3,TRDJ1,CAWSYCGGYASGTVPDKLIF
TRDV2,TRDJ3,CACDVTGGKSSWDTRQMFF
TRDV2,TRDJ1,CACDTVGNGGYARLIF
TRDV2,TRDJ1,CACDVLPSSEPDKLIF
TRDV2,TRDJ3,CACDPVLGDDSWDTRQMFF
TRDV2,TRDJ3,CACAALGESSWDTRQMFF
TRDV2,TRDJ1,CACEALGGGYGAYTDKLIF
TRDV2,TRDJ1,CACDGLGDTNDKLIF
TRDV2,TRDJ1,CACDTLSGGYADKLIF
TRDV2,TRDJ1,CACDSVESSTGGPTDKLIF
TRDV2,TRDJ1,CACDTVGRNTDKLIF
TRDV2,TRDJ1,CACDLLAPISTGGSHTDKLIF
TRDV2,TRDJ3,CACDTVLGDTGSWDTRQMFF
TRDV2,TRDJ1,CACDTLGDEVTDKLIF
TRDV2,TRDJ1,CACDKLPSPLGLEATDKLIF
TRDV2,TRDJ1,CACDTIPTRDTRKGTDKLIF
TRDV2,TRDJ1,CACDTIGGMDKLIF
TRDV1,TRDJ1,CALGELVHFWGMYTDKLIF
TRDV1,TRDJ1,CALGDSRLFVLGDSRNKLIF
TRDV2,TRDJ1,CACDTVGLGDKGTDKLIF
TRDV2,TRDJ1,CACDPLPLLGAEYTDKLIF
TRDV2,TRDJ1,CASLPLTGGPAYTDKLIF
TRDV2,TRDJ1,CACDTVTGGYQGMLTDKLIF
TRDV2,TRDJ3,CACDTVELGDLQDARQMFF
TRDV2,TRDJ1,CACDTVGEVREADKLIF
TRDV2,TRDJ3,CACDASWGSWDTRQMFF
TRDV2,TRDJ1,CACDTVLLGDTRGDKLIF
TRDV1,TRDJ1,CALGELPTCLVDTLSTDKLIF
TRDV2,TRDJ1,CACEPLNSRSGAGYTDKLIF
TRDV2,TRDJ1,CACDRLGALTDKLIF
TRDV2,TRDJ1,CACDTVSDGSRESDKPIF
TRDV2,TRDJ1,CAWDTLGDIGKLIF
TRDV2,TRDJ3,CACDTVLGELHSSWDTRQMFF
TRDV2,TRDJ1,CACDTVATGNNDPYTDKLIF